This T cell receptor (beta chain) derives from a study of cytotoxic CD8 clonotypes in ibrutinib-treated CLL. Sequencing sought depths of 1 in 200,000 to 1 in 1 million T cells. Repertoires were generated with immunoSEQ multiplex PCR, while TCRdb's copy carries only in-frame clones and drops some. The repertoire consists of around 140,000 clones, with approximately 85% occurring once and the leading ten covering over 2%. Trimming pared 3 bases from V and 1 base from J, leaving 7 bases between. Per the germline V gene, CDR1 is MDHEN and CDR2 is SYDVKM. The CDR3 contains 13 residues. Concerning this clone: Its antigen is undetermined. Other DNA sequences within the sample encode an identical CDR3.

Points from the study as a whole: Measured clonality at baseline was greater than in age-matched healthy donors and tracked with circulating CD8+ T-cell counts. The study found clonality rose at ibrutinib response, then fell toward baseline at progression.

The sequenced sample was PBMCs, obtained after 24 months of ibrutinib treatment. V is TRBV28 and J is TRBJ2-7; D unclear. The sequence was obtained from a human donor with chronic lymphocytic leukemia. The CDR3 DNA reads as TGTGCCAGCAGTTTCCCTGGGTCCTACGAGCAGTACTTC. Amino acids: CASSFPGSYEQYF. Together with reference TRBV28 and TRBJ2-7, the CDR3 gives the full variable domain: DVKVTQSSRYLVKRTGEKVFLECVQDMDHENMFWYRQDPGLGLRLIYFSYDVKMKEKGDIPEGYSVSREKKERFSLILESASTNQTSMYLCASSFPGSYEQYFGPGTRLTVT.